The source of this T cell receptor (beta chain) is a study of T cell responses to AZD1222 COVID-19 vaccine (dated by TCRdb to the early 2020s). At the level of the whole study: TCR sequencing was performed for 233 trial participants, of whom about 200 were given two doses of AZD1222 and around 26 were given two doses of MenACWY control vaccine. Trial participants were enrolled by age into subgroups of 18-55, 56-69 and 70-plus years, and about 150, 27 and 61 TCR-sequenced participants, respectively, were included in these subgroups. Summary of the overall study and its limitations: Reportedly, almost half of the unique spike-specific TCRs recognized epitopes lying outside the regions that are mutated in the B.1.351 and B.1.1.7 variants. Because no day 14 peak-response samples were available, repertoires were characterized only after the peak T cell response. Conclusions about previously exposed vaccinees were limited because only six AZD1222 recipients were SARS-CoV-2 seropositive at baseline. CD4 TCRs associated with the vaccine covered the entire spike protein, and the dominant responses were in regions 160-218 and 743-854. After two AZD1222 doses, spike-specific TCR breadth and depth were significantly higher than at day 0 and than in MenACWY recipients. In the small 56-69-year group, the increase in depth fell short of significance, most likely because of low power. Most participants were white British and females outnumbered males, and the authors suggested that clonal diversity may have been underestimated.

Notes on this clone: Its antigen remains undetermined. One base away there is no much larger clone; base qualities are not given.

The CDR3 regions of human TCRbeta chains were subjected to immunosequencing. In the paper's pipeline: TCRs in the repertoires were compared against a reference library of SARS-CoV-2-specific TCRs that had been generated with the MIRA antigen-specificity platform. Breadth meant the fraction of unique TCRs that were SARS-CoV-2-associated, whereas depth meant the fraction of total T cells that were SARS-CoV-2-associated. Using the MIRA data, each spike-specific TCR was mapped to the spike region that the TCR reacts to and placed in a CD4 or CD8 class. Log10-transformed breadth and depth values were compared by one-way ANOVA with Sidak's multiple comparisons tests. TCRdb took over this immuneACCESS table, retaining in-frame rearrangements with V and J assigned. Such tables are incomplete; in checked studies, under half of the missing clones stem from an unresolved V gene, and the remainder is unexplained. D and trimming come from the DNA, and the V and J calls and clone size come from that table. The sample data list around 140,000 clones, and around 84% of these were observed just once. The ten top clones hold about 5.4% of the sample.

In the paper's terms, the time point label means: about 28 days (+/-7) after the second vaccine dose. Because spike-specific TCR depth and breadth did not differ between the two schedules, AZD1222 recipients who got a second dose at roughly 4 weeks were pooled with those who got a second dose at roughly 12 weeks. Vaccinee samples were obtained from the UK trials COV001 and COV002, which included a single-blind randomized controlled phase 2/3 trial of AZD1222 (ChAdOx1 nCoV-19) in healthy adults. Trial participant PBMC samples were collected at day 0 and day 28 after the second dose for TCRbeta chain sequencing. From the germline V gene (reference sequence), CDR1 is LNHDA and CDR2 is SQIVND. The CDR3 runs 16 residues from the cysteine to the phenylalanine. The CDR3 DNA has 48 bases and is translated from base 1. V and J lose 0 bases and 1 base, and a span of 12 bases separates them.

The sequencing here drew on peripheral blood, taken 28 days after the second AZD1222 dose. Recombination linked TRBV19 to TRBJ1-1; the D gene is unclear. This clonotype was sampled from an adult who received the AZD1222 COVID-19 vaccine. The DNA sequence is as follows: TGTGCCAGTAGTATAGATGCCCTCCAGCGGAACACTGAAGCTTTCTTT. This codes for CASSIDALQRNTEAFF.